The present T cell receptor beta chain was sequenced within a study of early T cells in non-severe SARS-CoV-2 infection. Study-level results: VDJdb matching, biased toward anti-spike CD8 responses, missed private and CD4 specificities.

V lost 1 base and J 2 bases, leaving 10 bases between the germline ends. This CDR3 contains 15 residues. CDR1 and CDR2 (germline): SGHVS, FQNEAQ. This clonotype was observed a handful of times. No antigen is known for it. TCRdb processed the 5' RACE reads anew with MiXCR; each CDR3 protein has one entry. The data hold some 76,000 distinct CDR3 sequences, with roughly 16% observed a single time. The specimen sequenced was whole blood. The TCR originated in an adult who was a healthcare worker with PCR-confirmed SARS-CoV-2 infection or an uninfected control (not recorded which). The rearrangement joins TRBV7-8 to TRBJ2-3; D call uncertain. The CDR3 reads CASSLDEAPTDTQYF. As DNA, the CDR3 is TGTGCCAGCAGCTTAGACGAGGCGCCCACAGATACGCAGTATTTT.